This passage covers 26 T cell receptor beta chains from one sample sequenced in a study of T cells expressing NK-cell markers. TCRdb processed the 5' RACE reads again and assigns one entry to each CDR3 protein, with no DNA. The sample totals 200,000 to 300,000 distinct CDR3 sequences. Source material: blood T cells: a sorted CD56 or NKG2C T cell subset, CD4+ or CD8+ T cells, or bulk PBMC T cells (not recorded which). Receptors originate from a man aged 18-30 years in good health.

The chain uses TRBV5-1 and TRBJ1-4; TCRdb selects TRBD1, and the lack of DNA leaves this call unchecked. Germline V gene sequence: CDR1 SGHRS, CDR2 YFSETQ. CDR3 size: 14 residues. CDR3 sequence: CASSPDRGGEKLFF.

The V call is TRBV5-5, the J call TRBJ2-7; TCRdb reports TRBD1, a call that lacks DNA to check it against. The germline CDR1 and CDR2 sequences are SGHKS and YYEKEE (reference sequence). The CDR3 sequence is 14 residues long. CDR3 amino acids: CASSLVRGPYEQYF.

The J gene is TRBJ2-5, the V gene TRBV2. CDR1 is SNHLY, CDR2 FYNNEI, per germline. This CDR3 has 14 amino acids. CDR3: CASRGISKAETQYF.

The V call is TRBV3-1, the J call TRBJ2-3; there is no DNA to check the TCRdb D call of TRBD1. Per the germline V gene, CDR1 is LGHDT and CDR2 is YNNKEL (reference sequence). The CDR3 covers 15 residues. The CDR3: CASSQYTGGRDTQYF.

V gene TRBV29-1 combines with J gene TRBJ2-1; TCRdb names TRBD2, which stays unverified in the absence of DNA. Germline CDR1 is SQVTM and CDR2 is ANQGSEA. The CDR3 is 14 residues long. The chain's CDR3 is CSVEWSGGYNEQFF.

This chain joins TRBV24-1 and TRBJ1-2; TCRdb proposes TRBD1, but this gene call is untestable without DNA. Germline V gene lookup returns CDR1 KGHDR and CDR2 SFDVKD. This CDR3 has 14 amino acids. CDR3 sequence: CATSDRGQGTGYTF.

The chain recombines TRBV27 with TRBJ1-2; as DNA is missing, the TRBD1 call by TCRdb cannot be tested. The CDR3 loop spans 15 amino acids. From germline, CDR1 is MNHEY and CDR2 SMNVEV (reference sequence). CDR3 sequence reads: CASSLHPGTGNGYTF.

The rearrangement joins TRBV14 to TRBJ1-4; the D call from TCRdb, TRBD1, cannot be confirmed without DNA. The CDR3 has 12 residues. In germline, CDR1 is SGHDN, CDR2 FVKESK. The CDR3 is CASSQAPARLFF.

The gene calls are TRBV12-3 or TRBV12-4 and TRBJ2-7; with no DNA, the TCRdb D assignment of TRBD1 cannot be verified. The CDR3 loop spans 14 amino acids. The CDR3 protein is CASSLWGINYEQYF.

The J gene is TRBJ2-3, the V gene TRBV6-2 or TRBV6-3; TCRdb gives TRBD1 as the D gene, but with no DNA this cannot be confirmed. CDR3 size: 15 residues. Germline V gene lookup returns CDR1 MNHEY and CDR2 SVGEGT. CDR3 sequence reads: CASSYVAQGADTQYF.

The chain employs TRBV29-1 and TRBJ1-1; TCRdb designates TRBD1, a call that cannot be tested without DNA. Per the germline V gene, CDR1 is SQVTM and CDR2 is ANQGSEA. The CDR3 extends over 14 amino acids. The CDR3 sequence is CSGRGGVADTEAFF.

CDR3 region: CASSLDRLAERKFF. This chain links TRBV7-8 with TRBJ2-1; TCRdb calls TRBD2, which cannot be checked without DNA. Germline values: CDR1 SGHVS, CDR2 FQNEAQ. This CDR3 has 14 amino acids.

The chain recombines TRBV12-3 or TRBV12-4 with TRBJ2-7; the D gene TCRdb calls, TRBD2, cannot be checked with no DNA. The CDR3 has 13 residues. The CDR3 sequence: CASVNSAAYEQYF.

The chain recombines TRBV7-2 with TRBJ2-3. In germline, CDR1 is SGHTA, CDR2 FQGNSA. The CDR3 runs 14 residues. The CDR3 protein is CASSHSPTADTQYF.

The rearrangement uses TRBV20-1 and TRBJ1-2. This CDR3 spans 13 amino acids. Germline loops: CDR1 DFQATT, CDR2 SNEGSKA (reference sequence). This CDR3 is CSVPSTGTYGYTF.

The CDR3 here is CASSLFPPGTGNNEQFF. The chain couples TRBV12-3 or TRBV12-4 to TRBJ2-1; TCRdb calls TRBD1, which cannot be checked without DNA. The CDR3 loop spans 17 amino acids.

The V gene is TRBV20-1, the J gene TRBJ1-1; TCRdb outputs TRBD1, but without DNA this stays unchecked. The CDR3 extends over 13 amino acids. The germline V gene encodes CDR1 DFQATT and CDR2 SNEGSKA (reference sequence). CDR3: CSASLRGDTEAFF.

The J gene is TRBJ1-1, the V gene TRBV6-5. This CDR3 is built from 13 residues. Germline V gene sequence: CDR1 MNHEY, CDR2 SVGAGI. CDR3 region: CASSYFPAYEAFF.

The chain employs TRBV12-3 or TRBV12-4 and TRBJ2-7; TCRdb's D call of TRBD1 is untestable without DNA. This CDR3 spans 12 amino acids. The CDR3 sequence: CASSLRGYEQYF.

The chain joins TRBV6-2 or TRBV6-3 to TRBJ2-3. CDR1 MNHEY and CDR2 SVGEGT come from the germline V gene. CDR3 length: 12 residues. The CDR3 region is CASSYVTDTQYF.

The chain combines TRBV29-1 with TRBJ2-5; TCRdb's D gene call, TRBD2, goes unchecked for lack of DNA. The CDR3 is made up of 14 amino acids. The germline V gene encodes CDR1 SQVTM and CDR2 ANQGSEA. The CDR3 sequence: CSVPGLAGVETQYF. Full variable domain (rest looked up from reference TRBV29-1 and TRBJ2-5): SAVISQKPSRDICQRGTSLTIQCQVDSQVTMMFWYRQQPGQSLTLIATANQGSEATYESGFVIDKFPISRPNLTFSTLTVSNMSPEDSSIYLCSVPGLAGVETQYFGPGTRLLVL.

This sequence joins TRBV27 and TRBJ2-5; as DNA is missing, the TRBD1 call by TCRdb cannot be tested. CDR1 is MNHEY and CDR2 is SMNVEV in the germline V gene (reference sequence). This CDR3 region has 16 residues. The CDR3 here is CASSRDRGSPRETQYF.

V is TRBV12-3 or TRBV12-4 and J is TRBJ2-1; TCRdb designates TRBD2, a call that cannot be tested without DNA. There are 15 residues in the CDR3. The CDR3 protein is CASSPAGAVYNEQFF.

The V and J genes are TRBV15 and TRBJ2-3; TCRdb gives TRBD2 as the D gene, but with no DNA this cannot be confirmed. The CDR3 totals 16 residues. CDR1 and CDR2 (germline): LNHNV, YYDKDF (reference sequence). CDR3: CATSARLAGVPDTQYF.

The chain joins TRBV20-1 to TRBJ2-3; TCRdb's D gene call, TRBD2, goes unchecked for lack of DNA. Germline loops: CDR1 DFQATT, CDR2 SNEGSKA (reference sequence). This CDR3 has 15 residues. This CDR3 reads CSARGLAGHTDTQYF.

The chain employs TRBV18 and TRBJ1-5; TCRdb reports TRBD1, a call that lacks DNA to check it against. Germline V gene sequence: CDR1 KGHSH, CDR2 LQKENI. CDR3 length: 15 residues. The CDR3 reads CASSQGQEAGQPQHF.